These T cell receptor beta chains were read from a single sample in a study of blood T cell repertoires in COVID-19. Here immunoSEQ multiplex PCR was the method, and the copy in TCRdb shows in-frame clones only, minus some. Of approximately 240,000 clones listed, about 82% are singletons. Sample: peripheral blood. The receptors here all came from an older woman with active or convalescent COVID-19. CDR3s include the opening cysteine and the closing phenylalanine or tryptophan.

TRBV21-1,TRBJ1-2,CASSHRDRGRHRCYGYTF
TRBV19,TRBJ1-1,CASSQAFTEAFF
TRBV11-2,TRBJ2-7,CASSLDGSYEQYF
TRBV3-1/TRBV3-2,TRBJ2-1,CASSTSGGPVDEQFF
TRBV2,TRBJ2-1,CASRGGGLSEQFF
TRBV14,TRBJ2-1,CASDTGTSGISSYNEQFF
TRBV2,TRBJ2-3,CASSLLSDTQYF
TRBV5-1,TRBJ2-3,CASSLEPPQGASTDTQYF
TRBV7-9,TRBJ2-7,CASSKPGQGHEQYF
TRBV5-1,TRBJ1-4,CASSPPSGTGNEKLFF
TRBV7-9,TRBJ2-7,CASSLGQGALGEQYF
TRBV6-1,TRBJ1-2,CASSEGGLLANYGYTF
TRBV7-9,TRBJ1-5,CASSLEANQPQHF
TRBV11-3,TRBJ2-7,CASSRSGAGGSYEQYF
TRBV10-3,TRBJ2-2,CAIARDRGQSNTGELFF
TRBV5-1,TRBJ1-1,CASSLTGTGHTEAFF
TRBV15,TRBJ1-3,CATSRDRGTGNTIYF
TRBV5-1,TRBJ1-2,CASSSNPSGGDGYTF
TRBV19,TRBJ1-5,CASSPDRGHRQPQHF
TRBV20-1,TRBJ2-1,CSASIYNEQFF
TRBV4-1,TRBJ1-5,CASSQSSISGQPQHF
TRBV2,TRBJ1-1,CASSAQGTNTEAFF
TRBV12-3/TRBV12-4,TRBJ2-1,CASGRDEQFF
TRBV29-1,TRBJ2-3,CSVGDSSTDTQYF
TRBV11-3,TRBJ2-5,CASSPSGRRETQYF
TRBV28,TRBJ1-4,CASSLSGGRRNEKLFF
TRBV15,TRBJ2-1,CATSRVHRGNEQFF
TRBV7-9,TRBJ1-2,CASSLGWGSGYTF
TRBV6-5,TRBJ2-3,CASSQTDTQYF
TRBV5-4,TRBJ2-5,CASSLAGVQETQYF
TRBV10-1,TRBJ2-7,CASSGSGGSYEQYF
TRBV3-1/TRBV3-2,TRBJ2-1,CASSQGIYLDEQFF
TRBV2,TRBJ2-5,CASNGGGRSETQYF
TRBV19,TRBJ2-1,CASSIRDRYNEQFF
TRBV4-1,TRBJ1-4,CASSQDREGKLFF
TRBV7-9,TRBJ2-2,CASSLRGGELFF
TRBV5-4,TRBJ2-7,CASSLDYRSSYEQYF
TRBV19,TRBJ1-5,CASSHVQGQSGQPQHF
TRBV27,TRBJ1-5,CASLPGQYSNQPQHF
TRBV19,TRBJ1-1,CASSILGSTEAFF
TRBV3-1/TRBV3-2,TRBJ2-2,CASSRGLNTGELFF
TRBV7-8,TRBJ2-5,CASSLPLQETQYF
TRBV10-2,TRBJ1-1,CASRPDRAAEAFF
TRBV3-1/TRBV3-2,TRBJ2-2,CASSQEGGTVDGELFF
TRBV5-1,TRBJ2-1,CASSWGGVAGGYNEQFF
TRBV12-3/TRBV12-4,TRBJ2-5,CASSLLGGETQYF
TRBV5-1,TRBJ2-7,CASSIYRGGEQYF
TRBV4-1,TRBJ1-4,CASSQDRTRGGEKLFF
TRBV11-3,TRBJ2-1,CASSFLAGNEQFF
TRBV7-6,TRBJ1-1,CASSPGPVQLNTEAFF
TRBV5-4,TRBJ2-5,CASSRDRDGTQYF
TRBV10-2,TRBJ2-1,CASIITSGGVFEQFF
TRBV3-1/TRBV3-2,TRBJ2-5,CASSLWTAQETQYF
TRBV3-1/TRBV3-2,TRBJ1-6,CASSLRSNSPLHF
TRBV2,TRBJ1-2,CASSGDHLYGYTF
TRBV6-2/TRBV6-3,TRBJ1-4,CASSYTGSVNEKLFF
TRBV9,TRBJ2-5,CASSVAGTKTETQYF
TRBV7-8,TRBJ2-7,CASSSTGPGVYEQYF
TRBV7-2,TRBJ2-5,CASSFAGGETQYF